Listed here are 25 T cell receptor beta chains from one sample, sequenced in a study of T-cell reconstitution after alpha-beta-depleted transplantation in children (TCRdb year 2016). To prepare the library, PCR was applied. TCRdb shows the sequencer as Illumina HiSeq 2500. TCR library preparation used molecular barcoding, with unique molecular identifiers applied to normalize quantification of the TCRbeta repertoire. Through fastp at Q25 and MiXCR, TCRdb rebuilt clones from the public reads, retaining in-frame beta chains. Entries are consolidated by CDR3 protein sequence, retaining the most common genes and DNA. The sample data list 600,000 to 700,000 distinct CDR3 sequences, and approximately 16% of these were observed just once. The ten most abundant clones make up about 1.1% of the sample. The sequences come from PBMCs from the stem cell graft donor, collected from the stem cell graft. These receptors were collected from a human donor who donated a stem cell graft to a child with acute myeloid leukemia.

The J gene is TRBJ2-7, the V gene TRBV11-2; 7 bases fit TRBD1. The CDR3 sequence is 17 residues long. Germline loops: CDR1 SGHAT, CDR2 FQNNGV. V lost 0 bases and J lost 0; bases outside the gene matches: 8. The CDR3 reads CASSLDLDRETSYEQYV. CDR3 nucleotides: TGTGCCAGCAGCTTAGATCTTGACAGGGAAACCTCCTACGAGCAGTACGTC.

This clonotype was recorded only once. This chain joins TRBV6-2 or TRBV6-3 and TRBJ2-1, with 8 nucleotides matching TRBD2. The V gene's germline CDR1 is MNHEY and CDR2 SVGEGT. The CDR3 consists of 13 residues. With V trimmed by 5 bases and J by 12 bases, 9 bases remained unmatched. The CDR3 sequence: CASSIKPGGGQFF. DNA for the CDR3: TGTGCCAGCAGTATAAAACCGGGAGGGGGGCAGTTCTTC.

This clonotype was recorded at least ten times. The J gene is TRBJ2-1, the V gene TRBV5-1; 9 bases fit TRBD1. Germline V gene sequence: CDR1 SGHRS, CDR2 YFSETQ. Trimming at V came to 0 bases and at J to 8 bases, leaving 6 bases not matched to a gene. The CDR3 has 15 residues. The CDR3 loop reads CASSLGTGEVDEQFF. The CDR3 DNA reads TGCGCCAGCAGCTTGGGGACAGGGGAAGTGGATGAGCAGTTCTTC.

This clonotype was recorded a few times. The gene calls are TRBV20-1 and TRBJ2-3, with D possibly matching TRBD1 (6 bases). This CDR3 has 13 residues. Germline CDR1 and CDR2: DFQATT and SNEGSKA (reference sequence). Trimming removed 5 bases at V and 8 bases at J, with 17 bases between. CDR3 nucleotide sequence: TGCAGTGCTTACAGGGTGGGGAAGGGTACGCAGTATTTT. It codes for CSAYRVGKGTQYF.

This clonotype was counted at least ten times. This rearrangement joins TRBV12-3 or TRBV12-4 to TRBJ1-5; unclear D gene. CDR3 size: 13 residues. Trimming cost V 6 bases and J 6 bases, with 12 bases left between them. CDR3 amino acids: CASSIDNLQPQHF. The DNA for the CDR3 is TGTGCCAGCAGCATTGACAACCTTCAGCCCCAGCATTTT.

The CDR3 protein is CASSLIIGGTGGDNEQFF. The CDR3 region has the DNA TGTGCCAGCAGTTTAATAATAGGTGGAACAGGGGGTGACAATGAGCAGTTCTTC. The J gene is TRBJ2-1, the V gene TRBV12-3 or TRBV12-4; the match to TRBD1 covers 8 bases. Trimming cost V 2 bases and J 5 bases; bases outside gene matches: 14. This CDR3 comprises 18 residues.

The chain links TRBV10-3 to TRBJ1-5; 7 nucleotides align to TRBD1. Germline V gene lookup returns CDR1 ENHRY and CDR2 SYGVKD. The CDR3 is made up of 14 amino acids. The ends lost 7 bases at V and 4 bases at J; junction bases unmatched: 7. CDR3 bases: TGTGCCATCAACGACAGGGTGGAGAATCAGCCCCAGCATTTT. Translation: CAINDRVENQPQHF.

The chain employs TRBV20-1 and TRBJ2-1; 9 nucleotides match TRBD1. There are 15 residues in the CDR3. CDR1 DFQATT and CDR2 SNEGSKA come from the germline V gene (reference sequence). J lost 5 bases, V lost 5 bases, and 10 bases had no gene match. The CDR3 sequence is CSAPNTRTGDNEQFF. For the CDR3, the DNA is TGCAGTGCTCCAAATACCCGGACAGGGGACAATGAGCAGTTCTTC.

This clonotype was detected only a few times. The CDR3 DNA follows: TGTGCCAGCAGCCGGACTCCTGACACCTCCTACGAGCAGTACTTC. This translates into CASSRTPDTSYEQYF. V and J are TRBV7-7 and TRBJ2-7; the D gene is possibly TRBD2 (5 bases). The V end lost 5 bases, the J end lost 0 bases, and 14 bases lay between the germline ends. CDR1 is SSHAT, CDR2 FNYEAQ, per germline (reference sequence). CDR3 length equals 15 residues. The full variable domain, in which reference TRBV7-7 and TRBJ2-7 provide the parts outside the CDR3, is GAGVSQSPRYKVTKRGQDVTLRCDPISSHATLYWYQQALGQGPEFLTYFNYEAQPDKSGLPSDRFSAERPEGSISTLTIQRTEQRDSAMYRCASSRTPDTSYEQYFGPGTRLTVT.

About this clonotype itself: A read error may produce the germline difference seen at one junction end. V and J are TRBV4-3 and TRBJ1-1; TRBD1 matches 7 bases. This CDR3 is 13 amino acids long. The V gene's germline CDR1 is LGHNA and CDR2 YSLEER. In nucleotides, the CDR3 is TGCGCCAGCGGAACCGGGACAGAGGCTGAAGCTTTGTTT. Its protein product is CASGTGTEAEALF.

This clonotype was observed a handful of times. The V gene is TRBV15, the J gene TRBJ1-5, with no clear D. Germline assignment: CDR1 LNHNV and CDR2 YYDKDF (reference sequence). CDR3 length: 14 amino acids. V lost 4 bases and J 0 bases, leaving 7 bases between the germline ends. Here the CDR3 reads CATSTGHSNQPQHF. CDR3 sequence (DNA): TGTGCCACCAGCACAGGCCATAGCAATCAGCCCCAGCATTTT.

As regards this clonotype: A much larger clone differs by one base, so this may be a read error. The chain carries TRBV29-1 and TRBJ2-3; 9 bases are a match to TRBD2. The CDR3 covers 16 residues. Per germline, CDR1 SQVTM and CDR2 ANQGSEA. This chain's CDR3 is CSVEDGSGGSTDTQCF. In DNA, the CDR3 is TGCAGCGTTGAAGATGGGAGCGGGGGGAGCACAGATACGCAGTGTTTT.

The genes are TRBV7-3 and TRBJ2-6; the match to TRBD1 covers 7 bases. The germline CDR1 and CDR2 sequences are SGHTA and FQGTGA. Losses at the gene ends were 5 bases for V and 1 base for J; bases not matched to a gene: 8. The CDR3 has 17 amino acids. The CDR3 region has the DNA TGTGCCAGCAGCCCGACCCAACAGGGGTCTGGGGCCAACGTCCTGACTTTC. It translates to CASSPTQQGSGANVLTF.

This clonotype came up many times. J is TRBJ2-3 and V is TRBV29-1; 7 positions match TRBD2. Germline CDR1 reads SQVTM; CDR2 reads ANQGSEA. The V and J ends lost 4 bases and 6 bases, in that order; junction bases with no gene match: 7. The CDR3 is made up of 13 amino acids. CDR3 in DNA: TGCAGCGTTGTACATCCGGGGGGTGATACGCAGTATTTT. Translation: CSVVHPGGDTQYF.

This clonotype came up a few times. The chain is built from TRBV7-2 and TRBJ1-6; no reliable D call. The V end lost 1 base, the J end lost 7 bases, and 11 bases lay between the germline ends. CDR1 is SGHTA, CDR2 FQGNSA, per germline. This CDR3 has 15 amino acids. The CDR3, as DNA: TGTGCCAGCAGCTTAGATCTGGGGTCAAATTCACCCCTCCACTTT. Translated, it gives CASSLDLGSNSPLHF. The complete variable domain, with remaining parts taken from reference TRBV7-2 and TRBJ1-6, reads GAGVSQSPSNKVTEKGKDVELRCDPISGHTALYWYRQSLGQGLEFLIYFQGNSAPDKSGLPSDRFSAERTGGSVSTLTIQRTQQEDSAVYLCASSLDLGSNSPLHFGNGTRLTVT.

About this clonotype: One base away lies a much larger clone, so this may be a sequencing read error. This chain joins TRBV20-1 and TRBJ1-2, with TRBD1 as a possible D gene (6 bases). The CDR3 extends over 15 amino acids. Germline V gene lookup returns CDR1 DFQATT and CDR2 SNEGSKA (reference sequence). CDR3 coding DNA: TGCAGTGCTCCGAGCAGTCTAACGGGGGCATATGACTACACCTTC. This sequence encodes CSAPSSLTGAYDYTF.

This clonotype was detected a few times. The rearrangement links TRBV24-1 to TRBJ2-2; TRBD2 might be the D (6 bases). Trimming cost V 2 bases and J 6 bases, with 6 bases left between them. In germline, CDR1 is KGHDR, CDR2 SFDVKD. The CDR3 spans 13 residues. CDR3: CATSDWEAGELFF. CDR3 coding DNA: TGTGCCACCAGTGATTGGGAGGCCGGGGAGCTGTTTTTT.

The genes are TRBV4-3 and TRBJ1-5, with 9 bases aligning to TRBD1. J was trimmed by 7 bases and V by 1 base; bases with no gene match: 5. Looked up from germline, CDR1 is LGHNA and CDR2 is YSLEER. CDR3 length: 15 residues. CDR3 DNA sequence: TGCGCCAGCAGCCAAGGGACAGGGGAAGAACAGCCCCAGCATTTT. This codes for CASSQGTGEEQPQHF.

This chain links TRBV6-1 with TRBJ1-5; possible D gene TRBD1, 6 bases. Trimming removed 6 bases at V and 6 bases at J, with 15 bases between. The CDR3 contains 14 residues. Germline loops: CDR1 MNHNS, CDR2 SASEGT. Here the CDR3 reads CASSPPGGGQPQHF. The CDR3 DNA follows: TGTGCCAGCAGCCCTCCGGGGGGCGGTCAGCCCCAGCATTTT.

This chain links TRBV21-1 with TRBJ2-2. TRBV21-1 is shown as a pseudogene. The CDR3 is 13 residues long. The CDR3 protein is CASNRFITGELFF. The CDR3, as DNA: TGTGCCAGCAACAGGTTTATCACCGGGGAGCTGTTTTTT.

The gene calls are TRBV20-1 and TRBJ2-3; 15 nucleotides agree with TRBD2. The CDR3 spans 16 residues. Germline lookup yields CDR1 DFQATT and CDR2 SNEGSKA (reference sequence). Unmatched junction bases numbered 8, after V lost 6 bases and J lost 4 bases. This CDR3 is CSAGLAGGTVADTQYF. As DNA, the CDR3 is TGCAGTGCGGGACTAGCGGGGGGAACTGTCGCAGATACGCAGTATTTT.

This clonotype was seen a few times. The genes are TRBV20-1 and TRBJ2-1; D ambiguous. V lost 4 bases to trimming and J lost 0 bases, with 4 bases between them. The CDR3 covers 12 residues. CDR1 is DFQATT and CDR2 is SNEGSKA in the germline V gene (reference sequence). CDR3: CSAKSSYNEQFF. The CDR3 region has the DNA TGCAGTGCTAAAAGCTCCTACAATGAGCAGTTCTTC.

This clonotype was counted ten times or more. The gene calls are TRBV10-2 and TRBJ2-7, with unresolved D. With 8 bases removed from V and 2 bases from J, the gap between germline ends came to 13 bases. Germline V gives CDR1 WSHSY, CDR2 SAAADI. The CDR3 loop spans 13 amino acids. CDR3 loop: CASSPSRTYEQYV. The CDR3 DNA sequence: TGCGCCAGCTCCCCTTCTAGGACCTACGAGCAGTACGTC.

The chain employs TRBV7-9 and TRBJ2-3; weak D call: TRBD1 (6 bases). CDR1 and CDR2 (germline): SEHNR, FQNEAQ (reference sequence). Trimming removed 6 bases at V and 3 bases at J, with 16 bases between. The length of the CDR3 is 15 residues. This CDR3 reads CASSQVGGRTDTQYF. CDR3 nucleotide sequence: TGTGCCAGCAGTCAAGTTGGGGGCAGAACAGATACGCAGTATTTT.

This clonotype was counted ten times or more. The chain recombines TRBV24-1 with TRBJ2-1; D is ambiguous. V shed 0 bases and J shed 5 bases, with 1 base lying between them. The germline V gene has CDR1 KGHDR and CDR2 SFDVKD. There are 12 residues in the CDR3. The CDR3 sequence: CATSDLDNEQFF. The CDR3 DNA follows: TGTGCCACCAGTGATTTGGACAATGAGCAGTTCTTC.